This is a list of T cell receptor beta chains from one sample in a study of T cells after yellow fever vaccination. MiXCR, applied by TCRdb to the 5' RACE reads, yields one record per CDR3 protein. The data contain hundreds of thousands of distinct CDR3 sequences, approximately 18% of them singletons. Sample: PBMCs, taken before the yellow fever booster vaccination. The receptors come from a man in his late teens or twenties who received the YFV17D yellow fever vaccine. CDR3s include the opening cysteine and the closing phenylalanine or tryptophan. D genes are given only for firm matches. Clone size appears in some rows only: once, few, many, or a class for an expanded clone.

v_call: TRBV12-3/TRBV12-4
d_call: NA
j_call: TRBJ1-5
clone_size: many
cdr3_nt: TGTGCCAGCAGTTTTGGGACCCCCCGACAGAATCAGCCCCAGCATTTT
cdr3_aa: CASSFGTPRQNQPQHF

v_call: TRBV20-1
d_call: TRBD2
j_call: TRBJ2-1
clone_size: NA
cdr3_nt: TGCAGTGCTAGAGGAGCGGGGCCTTACAATGAGCAGTTCTTC
cdr3_aa: CSARGAGPYNEQFF

v_call: TRBV4-2
d_call: NA
j_call: TRBJ2-2
clone_size: NA
cdr3_nt: TGTGCCAGCAGAACCGGACAGAACACCGGGGAGCTGTTTTTT
cdr3_aa: CASRTGQNTGELFF

v_call: TRBV7-2
d_call: NA
j_call: TRBJ2-1
clone_size: NA
cdr3_nt: TGTGCCAGCAGCTTAGAATTGCGGGGAGTCAATGGTGAGCAGTTCTTC
cdr3_aa: CASSLELRGVNGEQFF

v_call: TRBV9
d_call: NA
j_call: TRBJ2-5
clone_size: once
cdr3_nt: TGTGCCAGCAGCACTGACAGTGGTCAGACCCAGTACTTC
cdr3_aa: CASSTDSGQTQYF

v_call: TRBV9
d_call: NA
j_call: TRBJ1-5
clone_size: few
cdr3_nt: TGTGCCAGCAGCGCTTCGGACAGTCTAAATAGCAATCAGCCCCAGCATTTT
cdr3_aa: CASSASDSLNSNQPQHF

v_call: TRBV19
d_call: NA
j_call: TRBJ2-1
clone_size: few
cdr3_nt: TGTGCCAGTAGCCCCATCGAGGCTGGGGATGAGCAGTTCTTC
cdr3_aa: CASSPIEAGDEQFF

v_call: TRBV7-3
d_call: NA
j_call: TRBJ1-1
clone_size: few
cdr3_nt: TGTGCCAGCAGCTTTCAGGGACCCACTGAAGCTTTCTTT
cdr3_aa: CASSFQGPTEAFF

v_call: TRBV6-5
d_call: TRBD2
j_call: TRBJ2-2
clone_size: NA
cdr3_nt: TGTGCCAGCAGTGCCTTGGCCGGGACTAGCGGGGGGTCTAGGACCGGGGAGCTGTTTTTT
cdr3_aa: CASSALAGTSGGSRTGELFF

v_call: TRBV7-2
d_call: TRBD1
j_call: TRBJ1-1
clone_size: NA
cdr3_nt: TGTGCCAGCAGCTTAGACAGGGGTGGTGAAGCTTTCTTT
cdr3_aa: CASSLDRGGEAFF

v_call: TRBV7-2
d_call: TRBD2
j_call: TRBJ2-3
clone_size: NA
cdr3_nt: TGTGCCAGCAGCGAACTCGGCGGGGGGACGGCAGATACGCAGTATTTT
cdr3_aa: CASSELGGGTADTQYF

v_call: TRBV12-3/TRBV12-4
d_call: NA
j_call: TRBJ1-5
clone_size: few
cdr3_nt: TGTGCCAGCAGTTTAGTAGAGAGGAATCAGCCCCAGCATTTT
cdr3_aa: CASSLVERNQPQHF

v_call: TRBV5-1
d_call: NA
j_call: TRBJ2-7
clone_size: NA
cdr3_nt: TGCGCCAGCAGCCTTACGACGGGACCCTACGAGCAGTACTTC
cdr3_aa: CASSLTTGPYEQYF

v_call: TRBV4-1
d_call: NA
j_call: TRBJ1-2
clone_size: NA
cdr3_nt: TGCGCCAGCAGCCCGATCGGGGTGGGTGGCTACACCTTC
cdr3_aa: CASSPIGVGGYTF

v_call: TRBV6-6
d_call: NA
j_call: TRBJ1-4
clone_size: NA
cdr3_nt: TGTGCCAGCAGACCCTCCGGGGGCGCTAATGAAAAACTGTTTTTT
cdr3_aa: CASRPSGGANEKLFF

v_call: TRBV4-3
d_call: TRBD1
j_call: TRBJ2-2
clone_size: NA
cdr3_nt: TGCGCCAGCAGCCAGGGGTGGACGGACAGGGGCTGGAACACCGGGGAGCTGTTTTTT
cdr3_aa: CASSQGWTDRGWNTGELFF

v_call: TRBV20-1
d_call: NA
j_call: TRBJ1-2
clone_size: few
cdr3_nt: TGCAGTGCTAGTGGAGGGGAAGGATCCTATGGCTACACCTTC
cdr3_aa: CSASGGEGSYGYTF

v_call: TRBV20-1
d_call: NA
j_call: TRBJ1-4
clone_size: few
cdr3_nt: TGCAGTGCTAAGTCCTGGGCCGAAAAACTGTTTTTT
cdr3_aa: CSAKSWAEKLFF

v_call: TRBV7-2
d_call: NA
j_call: TRBJ2-7
clone_size: few
cdr3_nt: TGTGCCAGCAGCGCCGCTAGTCCCGAGCAGTACTTC
cdr3_aa: CASSAASPEQYF

v_call: TRBV9
d_call: NA
j_call: TRBJ2-5
clone_size: NA
cdr3_nt: TGTGCCAGCAGCGTAAGGACCCAAGAGACCCAGTACTTC
cdr3_aa: CASSVRTQETQYF

v_call: TRBV25-1
d_call: TRBD2
j_call: TRBJ2-3
clone_size: NA
cdr3_nt: TGTGCCAGCAGTGAGGGACTAGCGGGAGCGAAACTAATCCCTACTAGCACAGATACGCAGTATTTT
cdr3_aa: CASSEGLAGAKLIPTSTDTQYF

v_call: TRBV20-1
d_call: TRBD1
j_call: TRBJ1-5
clone_size: few
cdr3_nt: TGCAGTGCTAGACATGGGACAGGGGCGTATGAAGGTCAGCCCCAGCATTTT
cdr3_aa: CSARHGTGAYEGQPQHF

v_call: TRBV5-1
d_call: NA
j_call: TRBJ1-4
clone_size: few
cdr3_nt: TGCGCCAGCAGTCCGCTACCTCGGGATGAAAAACTGTTTTTT
cdr3_aa: CASSPLPRDEKLFF

v_call: TRBV9
d_call: NA
j_call: TRBJ2-3
clone_size: few
cdr3_nt: TGTGCCAGCAGCGTAGCGCAAGGTATTTACACAGATACGCAGTATTTT
cdr3_aa: CASSVAQGIYTDTQYF

v_call: TRBV7-3
d_call: NA
j_call: TRBJ2-5
clone_size: few
cdr3_nt: TGTGCCAGCACGGGGGACCTCGTTCAGGAGACCCAGTACTTC
cdr3_aa: CASTGDLVQETQYF

v_call: TRBV18
d_call: TRBD1
j_call: TRBJ2-2
clone_size: NA
cdr3_nt: TGTGCCAGCTCACCTGGACAGGGGCACGGGGAGCTGTTTTTT
cdr3_aa: CASSPGQGHGELFF

v_call: TRBV11-2
d_call: TRBD1
j_call: TRBJ2-7
clone_size: NA
cdr3_nt: TGTGCCAGCAGCTTCCCGGGACAGGGGGTCAGCTCCTACGAGCAGTACTTC
cdr3_aa: CASSFPGQGVSSYEQYF

v_call: TRBV21-1
d_call: NA
j_call: TRBJ1-5
clone_size: NA
cdr3_nt: TGTGCCCATACCCGGGAGCAGCCCCAGCATTTT
cdr3_aa: CAHTREQPQHF

v_call: TRBV7-2
d_call: TRBD1
j_call: TRBJ1-5
clone_size: NA
cdr3_nt: TGTGCCAGCAGCTTAGAGGGGGCGAATCAGCCCCAGCATTTT
cdr3_aa: CASSLEGANQPQHF

v_call: TRBV4-3
d_call: NA
j_call: TRBJ2-3
clone_size: NA
cdr3_nt: TGCGCCAGCAGCCAAGACAGGGTGTGGACAGATACGCAGTATTTT
cdr3_aa: CASSQDRVWTDTQYF

v_call: TRBV7-9
d_call: NA
j_call: TRBJ2-1
clone_size: NA
cdr3_nt: TGTGCCAGCAGCCCGGTTTCGGCATCCGGCGAGCAGTTCTTC
cdr3_aa: CASSPVSASGEQFF

v_call: TRBV5-1
d_call: NA
j_call: TRBJ2-2
clone_size: many
cdr3_nt: TGCGCCAGCAGCTCGGGGGACACCTTCTCCCCCGGGGAGCTGTTTTTT
cdr3_aa: CASSSGDTFSPGELFF

v_call: TRBV12-3/TRBV12-4
d_call: NA
j_call: TRBJ1-3
clone_size: few
cdr3_nt: TGTGCCAGCAGTCCCCCCGGGGGTGCTGGAAACACCATATATTTT
cdr3_aa: CASSPPGGAGNTIYF

v_call: TRBV5-1
d_call: TRBD1
j_call: TRBJ2-3
clone_size: NA
cdr3_nt: TGCGCCAGCAGGCCACAGGGGCTGGGCACAGATACGCAGTATTTT
cdr3_aa: CASRPQGLGTDTQYF

v_call: TRBV20-1
d_call: NA
j_call: TRBJ2-3
clone_size: NA
cdr3_nt: TGCAGTGCAACTCTAGGGGGTCGCACAGATACGCAGTATTTT
cdr3_aa: CSATLGGRTDTQYF

v_call: TRBV12-3/TRBV12-4
d_call: TRBD1
j_call: TRBJ2-1
clone_size: NA
cdr3_nt: TGTGCCAGCAGTTTAGCCGGGACAGGGTTATCGAATGAGCAGTTCTTC
cdr3_aa: CASSLAGTGLSNEQFF

v_call: TRBV20-1
d_call: NA
j_call: TRBJ1-1
clone_size: NA
cdr3_nt: TGCAGTGCCACTGTCAGGGGCGGGGACACTGAAGCTTTCTTT
cdr3_aa: CSATVRGGDTEAFF

v_call: TRBV2
d_call: NA
j_call: TRBJ2-6
clone_size: few
cdr3_nt: TGTGCCAGCGTGGGGGCCAACGTCCTGACTTTC
cdr3_aa: CASVGANVLTF

v_call: TRBV7-9
d_call: NA
j_call: TRBJ2-1
clone_size: NA
cdr3_nt: TGTGCCAGCAGCCCAAGGGGGAAGGGTGAGCAGTTCTTC
cdr3_aa: CASSPRGKGEQFF

v_call: TRBV12-3/TRBV12-4
d_call: NA
j_call: TRBJ1-1
clone_size: many
cdr3_nt: TGTGCCAGCATCCACCCGAGGGTGAACACTGAAGCTTTCTTT
cdr3_aa: CASIHPRVNTEAFF

v_call: TRBV7-6
d_call: NA
j_call: TRBJ2-5
clone_size: NA
cdr3_nt: TGTGCCAGCAGCCTCGTGGAGACAGACCAAGAGACCCAGTACTTC
cdr3_aa: CASSLVETDQETQYF

v_call: TRBV4-3
d_call: NA
j_call: TRBJ2-2
clone_size: few
cdr3_nt: TGCGCCAGCAGCCCTAGGGTGAGCAGTGACCCCGGGGAGCTGTTTTTT
cdr3_aa: CASSPRVSSDPGELFF

v_call: TRBV27
d_call: TRBD2
j_call: TRBJ2-7
clone_size: NA
cdr3_nt: TGTGCCAGCAGTTTATCCCCCGCCGCGGGGGGGCCCGGGGAGCAGTACTTC
cdr3_aa: CASSLSPAAGGPGEQYF

v_call: TRBV20-1
d_call: TRBD1
j_call: TRBJ1-1
clone_size: NA
cdr3_nt: TGCAGTGCTAGAGATTTCAACAGGGGGAACACTGAAGCTTTCTTT
cdr3_aa: CSARDFNRGNTEAFF

v_call: TRBV4-1
d_call: NA
j_call: TRBJ2-7
clone_size: NA
cdr3_nt: TGCGCCAGCAGCCAAACCGGGAATCTATACGAGCAGTACTTC
cdr3_aa: CASSQTGNLYEQYF

v_call: TRBV3-1
d_call: NA
j_call: TRBJ2-3
clone_size: NA
cdr3_nt: TGTGCCAGCAGCCAAGTCGGGGGAGGAGGGGGCAAACAAGATACGCAGTATTTT
cdr3_aa: CASSQVGGGGGKQDTQYF

v_call: TRBV20-1
d_call: NA
j_call: TRBJ2-5
clone_size: NA
cdr3_nt: TGCAGTGCCAGACGCGGGTTGGAGACCCAGTACTTC
cdr3_aa: CSARRGLETQYF

v_call: TRBV7-8
d_call: TRBD2
j_call: TRBJ2-7
clone_size: few
cdr3_nt: TGTGCCAGCAGCTCCTCTAGCGGGGTGACCTACGAGCAGTACTTC
cdr3_aa: CASSSSSGVTYEQYF

v_call: TRBV5-1
d_call: NA
j_call: TRBJ2-3
clone_size: few
cdr3_nt: TGCGCCAGCACCCAAGGGCAGCAAGGCACAGATACGCAGTATTTT
cdr3_aa: CASTQGQQGTDTQYF

v_call: TRBV27
d_call: NA
j_call: TRBJ2-1
clone_size: NA
cdr3_nt: TGTGCCAGCAGTTTAGGGACAATTGTCGATGAGCAGTTCTTC
cdr3_aa: CASSLGTIVDEQFF

v_call: TRBV19
d_call: NA
j_call: TRBJ1-4
clone_size: NA
cdr3_nt: TGTGCCAGTACGTCGGTAGGCGAAAAACTGTTTTTT
cdr3_aa: CASTSVGEKLFF

v_call: TRBV5-1
d_call: NA
j_call: TRBJ2-7
clone_size: NA
cdr3_nt: TGCGCCAGCAGCTTGGGCCCCTCGAACTGCGAGCAGTACTTC
cdr3_aa: CASSLGPSNCEQYF

v_call: TRBV6-5
d_call: TRBD2
j_call: TRBJ2-3
clone_size: NA
cdr3_nt: TGTGCCAGCAGGCTTAGCGGGGGGGCATCAGATACGCAGTATTTT
cdr3_aa: CASRLSGGASDTQYF